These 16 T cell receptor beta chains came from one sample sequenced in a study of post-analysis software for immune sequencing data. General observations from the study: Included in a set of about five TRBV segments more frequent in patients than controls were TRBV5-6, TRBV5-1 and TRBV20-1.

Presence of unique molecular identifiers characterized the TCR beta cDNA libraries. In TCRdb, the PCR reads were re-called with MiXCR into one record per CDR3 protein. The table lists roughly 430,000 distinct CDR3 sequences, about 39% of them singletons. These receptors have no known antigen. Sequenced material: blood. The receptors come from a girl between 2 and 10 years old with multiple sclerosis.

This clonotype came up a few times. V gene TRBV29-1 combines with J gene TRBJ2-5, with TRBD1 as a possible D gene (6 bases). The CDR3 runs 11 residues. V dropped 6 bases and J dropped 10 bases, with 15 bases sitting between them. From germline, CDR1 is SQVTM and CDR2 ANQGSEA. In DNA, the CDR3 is TGCAGCGTAGCCCCACAGGGAAGCCAGTACTTC. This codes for CSVAPQGSQYF.

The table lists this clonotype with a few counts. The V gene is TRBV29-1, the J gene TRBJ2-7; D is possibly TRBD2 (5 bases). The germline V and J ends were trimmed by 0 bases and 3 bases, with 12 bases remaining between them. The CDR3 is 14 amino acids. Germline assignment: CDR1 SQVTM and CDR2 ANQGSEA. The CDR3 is CSVEDPTKDYEQYF. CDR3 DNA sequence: TGCAGCGTTGAAGACCCGACTAAGGACTACGAGCAGTACTTC.

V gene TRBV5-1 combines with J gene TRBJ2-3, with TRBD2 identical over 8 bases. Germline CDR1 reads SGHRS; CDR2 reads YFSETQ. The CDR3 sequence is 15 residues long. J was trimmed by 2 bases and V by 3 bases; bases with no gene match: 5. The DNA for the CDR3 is TGCGCCAGCAGCTCCGGACTAGCAGCCACAGATACGCAGTATTTT. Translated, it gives CASSSGLAATDTQYF.

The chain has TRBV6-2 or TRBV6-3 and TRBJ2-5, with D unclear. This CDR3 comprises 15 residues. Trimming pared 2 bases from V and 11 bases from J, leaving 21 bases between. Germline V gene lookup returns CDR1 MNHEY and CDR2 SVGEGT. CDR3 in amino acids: CASSYGSPLYNEQYF. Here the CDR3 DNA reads TGTGCCAGCAGTTACGGGTCGCCCCTCTACAATGAGCAGTACTTC.

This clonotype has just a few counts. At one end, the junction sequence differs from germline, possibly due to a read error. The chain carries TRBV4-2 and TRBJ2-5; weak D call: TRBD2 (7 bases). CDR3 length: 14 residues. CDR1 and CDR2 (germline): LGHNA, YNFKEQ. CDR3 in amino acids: CASSQGGGQETQYF. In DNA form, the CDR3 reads TGCGCCAGCAGCCAGGGAGGGGGCCAAGAGACCCAGTACTTC.

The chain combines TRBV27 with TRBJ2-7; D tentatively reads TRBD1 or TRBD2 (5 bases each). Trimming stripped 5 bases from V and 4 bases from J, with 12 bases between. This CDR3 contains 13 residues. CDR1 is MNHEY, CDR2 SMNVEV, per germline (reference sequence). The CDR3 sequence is CASSDVWGYEQYF. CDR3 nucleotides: TGTGCCAGCAGTGATGTCTGGGGGTACGAGCAGTACTTC.

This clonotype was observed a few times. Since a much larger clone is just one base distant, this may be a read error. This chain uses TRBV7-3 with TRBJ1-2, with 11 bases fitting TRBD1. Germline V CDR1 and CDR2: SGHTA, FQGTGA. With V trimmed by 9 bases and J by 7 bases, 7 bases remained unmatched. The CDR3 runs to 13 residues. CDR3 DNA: TGTGCCAGGGGGAGGACAGGGGGCACTGGCTACACCTTC. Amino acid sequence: CARGRTGGTGYTF.

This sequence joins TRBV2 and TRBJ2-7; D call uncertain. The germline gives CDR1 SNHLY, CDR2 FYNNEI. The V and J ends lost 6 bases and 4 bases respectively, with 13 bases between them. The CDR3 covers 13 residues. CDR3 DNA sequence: TGTGCCAGCAGATCTGAGGCCGTATACGAGCAGTACTTC. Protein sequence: CASRSEAVYEQYF.

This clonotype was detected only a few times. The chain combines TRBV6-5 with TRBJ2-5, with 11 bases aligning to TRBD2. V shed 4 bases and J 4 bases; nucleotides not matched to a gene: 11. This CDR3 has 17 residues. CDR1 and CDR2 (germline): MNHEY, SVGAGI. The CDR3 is CASSLAGGPQVGETQYF. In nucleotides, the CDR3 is TGTGCCAGCAGTTTAGCGGGGGGGCCTCAAGTAGGAGAGACCCAGTACTTC.

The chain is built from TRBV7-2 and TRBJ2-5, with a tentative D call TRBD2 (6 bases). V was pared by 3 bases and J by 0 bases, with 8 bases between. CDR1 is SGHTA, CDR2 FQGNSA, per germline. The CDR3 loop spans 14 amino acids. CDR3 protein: CASSFGLNQETQYF. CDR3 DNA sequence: TGTGCCAGCAGCTTCGGACTAAACCAAGAGACCCAGTACTTC.

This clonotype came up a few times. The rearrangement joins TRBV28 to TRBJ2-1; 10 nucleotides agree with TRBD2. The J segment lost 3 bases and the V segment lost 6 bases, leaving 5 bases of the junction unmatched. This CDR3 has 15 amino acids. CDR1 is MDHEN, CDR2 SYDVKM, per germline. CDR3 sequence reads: CASRNLAGDYNEQFF. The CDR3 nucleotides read TGTGCCAGCAGAAATCTAGCGGGAGACTACAATGAGCAGTTCTTC. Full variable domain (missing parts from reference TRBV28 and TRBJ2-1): DVKVTQSSRYLVKRTGEKVFLECVQDMDHENMFWYRQDPGLGLRLIYFSYDVKMKEKGDIPEGYSVSREKKERFSLILESASTNQTSMYLCASRNLAGDYNEQFFGPGTRLTVL.

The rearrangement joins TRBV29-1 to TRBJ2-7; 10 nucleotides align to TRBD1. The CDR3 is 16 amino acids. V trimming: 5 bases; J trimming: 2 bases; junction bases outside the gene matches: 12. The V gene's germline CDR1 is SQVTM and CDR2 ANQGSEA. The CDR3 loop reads CSVLILGQGTTYEQYF. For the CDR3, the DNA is TGCAGCGTTCTCATCTTGGGACAGGGGACAACCTACGAGCAGTACTTC.

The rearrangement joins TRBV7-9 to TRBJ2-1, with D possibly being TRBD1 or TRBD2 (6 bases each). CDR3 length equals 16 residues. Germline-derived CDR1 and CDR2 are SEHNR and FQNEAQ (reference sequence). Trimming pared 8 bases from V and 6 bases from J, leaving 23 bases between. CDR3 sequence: CASYYRGRGVGNEQFF. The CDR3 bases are TGTGCCAGCTACTACCGAGGTAGGGGGGTCGGCAATGAGCAGTTCTTC. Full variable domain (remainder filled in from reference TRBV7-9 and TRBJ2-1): DTGVSQNPRHKITKRGQNVTFRCDPISEHNRLYWYRQTLGQGPEFLTYFQNEAQLEKSRLLSDRFSAERPKGSFSTLEIQRTEQGDSAMYLCASYYRGRGVGNEQFFGPGTRLTVL.

CDR3 sequence reads: CASSYVQGARNYGYTF. CDR3 DNA sequence: TGTGCCAGCAGTTACGTTCAGGGGGCGCGGAACTATGGCTACACCTTC. V and J are TRBV6-5 and TRBJ1-2; 8 nucleotides agree with TRBD1. The CDR3 is 16 amino acids. Per germline, CDR1 MNHEY and CDR2 SVGAGI. V lost 2 bases, J lost 2 bases, and 7 bases stayed unmatched.

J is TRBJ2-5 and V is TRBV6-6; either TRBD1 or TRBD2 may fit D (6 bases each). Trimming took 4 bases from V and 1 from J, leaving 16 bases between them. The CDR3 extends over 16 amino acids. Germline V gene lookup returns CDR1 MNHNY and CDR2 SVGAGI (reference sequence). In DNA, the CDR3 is TGTGCCAGCAGTTCATCGGGAGTGGGGGCCCAAGAGACCCAGTACTTC. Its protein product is CASSSSGVGAQETQYF.

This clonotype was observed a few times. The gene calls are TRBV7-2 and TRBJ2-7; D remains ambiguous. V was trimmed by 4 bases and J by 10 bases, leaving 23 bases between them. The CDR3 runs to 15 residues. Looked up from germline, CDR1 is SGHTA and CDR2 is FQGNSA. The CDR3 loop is CASSSGPRITSPQYF. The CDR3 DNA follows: TGTGCCAGCAGCTCCGGCCCCCGGATCACATCTCCCCAGTACTTC. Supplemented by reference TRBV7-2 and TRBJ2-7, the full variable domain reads GAGVSQSPSNKVTEKGKDVELRCDPISGHTALYWYRQSLGQGLEFLIYFQGNSAPDKSGLPSDRFSAERTGGSVSTLTIQRTQQEDSAVYLCASSSGPRITSPQYFGPGTRLTVT.